This is a list of T cell receptor beta chains from one sample in a study of read filtering for tumor transcriptome and immune sequencing. TCRdb processed the reads anew with MiXCR; each CDR3 protein has one entry. The table records 50,000 or so distinct CDR3 sequences, less than 20% of them present only once. Sequencing was performed on a population of CD138-negative cells sorted from bone marrow. The receptors here all came from a donor aged 40 or over with multiple myeloma. CDR3s include the opening cysteine and the closing phenylalanine or tryptophan. D genes are given only for firm matches. The size entry is marked missing in some rows and otherwise reads once, few, many or a size class.

V: TRBV4-1; D: NA; size: once; J: TRBJ2-1; DNA: TGCGCCAGCAGCCAAGGCTGGGGCGGCAGGGGGGGAAATGAGCAGCTCTTC; CDR3: CASSQGWGGRGGNEQLF
V: TRBV18; D: NA; size: many; J: TRBJ2-5; DNA: TGTGCCAGCTCACCACCAGTCCAGACCCAGTACTTC; CDR3: CASSPPVQTQYF
V: TRBV4-2; D: NA; size: many; J: TRBJ1-1; DNA: TGTGCCAGCAGCCAAGATCCCCTTGGACAAAGTGAAGCTTTCTTT; CDR3: CASSQDPLGQSEAFF
V: TRBV20-1; D: NA; size: many; J: TRBJ1-1; DNA: TGCAGTGCTAGAGATGGGGCAGGGGAGACTGAAGCTTTCTTT; CDR3: CSARDGAGETEAFF
V: TRBV11-3; D: TRBD1; size: many; J: TRBJ2-6; DNA: TGTGCCAGCAGCTTAGGAACGGGACAGGGTTTACCTGGGGCCAACGTCCTGACTTTC; CDR3: CASSLGTGQGLPGANVLTF
V: TRBV20-1; D: NA; size: many; J: TRBJ1-1; DNA: TGCAGTGCCGGCCGGGACTTGAACACTGAAGCTTTCTTT; CDR3: CSAGRDLNTEAFF
V: TRBV6-5; D: TRBD1; size: many; J: TRBJ2-7; DNA: TGTGCCAGCAGTTTAGGACAGGGTGGATACGAGCAGTACTTC; CDR3: CASSLGQGGYEQYF
V: TRBV5-5; D: TRBD1; size: many; J: TRBJ1-1; DNA: TGTGCCAGCAGCGAAGTCACAGGGGGGATCACTGAAGCTTTCTTT; CDR3: CASSEVTGGITEAFF
V: TRBV2; D: TRBD2; size: NA; J: TRBJ2-5; DNA: TGTGCCAGCAGCGGGGGGTCTAGAGAGACCCGGTACTTC; CDR3: CASSGGSRETRYF
V: TRBV19; D: TRBD1; size: many; J: TRBJ1-5; DNA: TGTGCCAGTATGGGGACAGAAACCTCATATAGCAATCAGCCCCAGCATTTT; CDR3: CASMGTETSYSNQPQHF
V: TRBV7-8; D: TRBD2; size: NA; J: TRBJ2-1; DNA: TGTGCCAGCAGCTTAGAAAGTGTCAGAGCGGGGAGGCAGTTCTTC; CDR3: CASSLESVRAGRQFF
V: TRBV7-3; D: TRBD2; size: many; J: TRBJ2-7; DNA: TGTGCCAGCAGCTCGGGAGTAGCGGGAGCCGAGCAGTACTTC; CDR3: CASSSGVAGAEQYF
V: TRBV6-6; D: NA; size: many; J: TRBJ2-5; DNA: TGTGCCAGCAGTTACTCCAGGGGTGAAGTGGGCTTAGGGGAGACCCAGTACTTC; CDR3: CASSYSRGEVGLGETQYF
V: TRBV29-1; D: NA; size: many; J: TRBJ1-2; DNA: TGCAGCGTTGTGGTTGTTCAAGCTAACTATGGCTACACCTTC; CDR3: CSVVVVQANYGYTF
V: TRBV19; D: NA; size: many; J: TRBJ2-5; DNA: TGTGCCAGTAGTCCCGCTTTCAACCGGGAGACCCAGTACTTC; CDR3: CASSPAFNRETQYF
V: TRBV29-1; D: NA; size: many; J: TRBJ1-6; DNA: TGCAGCGTTAAAAGGGACTCCCAGAATTCACCCCTCCACTTT; CDR3: CSVKRDSQNSPLHF
V: TRBV7-9; D: NA; size: many; J: TRBJ1-1; DNA: TGTGCCAGCAGCTTAGATGGGCCGAACACTGAAGCTTTCTTT; CDR3: CASSLDGPNTEAFF
V: TRBV2; D: TRBD2; size: many; J: TRBJ2-1; DNA: TGTGCCAGCAGAACCGGACTAGCGGGAGGCAATGAGCAGTTCTTC; CDR3: CASRTGLAGGNEQFF
V: TRBV6-1; D: NA; size: many; J: TRBJ2-1; DNA: TGTGCCAGCAGTGAAATCCCTATTGGAGCCAGAGGCGGGAATGAGCAGTTCTTC; CDR3: CASSEIPIGARGGNEQFF
V: TRBV19; D: TRBD1; size: NA; J: TRBJ1-1; DNA: TGTGCCAGTAGTAAAACAGGGGGAACTTCTGAAGCTTTCTTT; CDR3: CASSKTGGTSEAFF
V: TRBV5-6; D: TRBD1; size: many; J: TRBJ2-5; DNA: TGTGCCAGCAGCTTGACGGGACAGGGGCAAGAGACCCAGTACTTC; CDR3: CASSLTGQGQETQYF
V: TRBV15; D: NA; size: many; J: TRBJ2-7; DNA: TGTGCCACCAGCCATTCCCCGATCTACGAGCAGTACTTC; CDR3: CATSHSPIYEQYF
V: TRBV5-1; D: TRBD2; size: many; J: TRBJ2-2; DNA: TGCGCCAGCAGCTTAGCGGGAGGCGCCGGGGAGCTGTTTTTT; CDR3: CASSLAGGAGELFF
V: TRBV28; D: NA; size: many; J: TRBJ2-5; DNA: TGTGCCAGCAGTTTAGGTCGAGTAGAGACCCAGTACTTC; CDR3: CASSLGRVETQYF
V: TRBV7-3; D: NA; size: many; J: TRBJ1-1; DNA: TGTGCCAGCAGCTTAGACGTGAACACTGAAGCTTTCTTT; CDR3: CASSLDVNTEAFF
V: TRBV2; D: TRBD2; size: few; J: TRBJ2-1; DNA: TGTGCCAGCAGTGAAACTAGCGGGAAGTACAATGAGCAGTTCTTC; CDR3: CASSETSGKYNEQFF
V: TRBV7-7; D: NA; size: NA; J: TRBJ2-1; DNA: TGTGCTAGCAGCTTAGCGTCTGTGGAGGAGCAGTTCTTC; CDR3: CASSLASVEEQFF
V: TRBV5-1; D: TRBD2; size: many; J: TRBJ2-3; DNA: TGCGCCAGCAGCCCCGGGGGCGGACTAGCGGCTGCTAGCACAGATACGCAGTATTTT; CDR3: CASSPGGGLAAASTDTQYF
V: TRBV5-1; D: NA; size: NA; J: TRBJ2-5; DNA: TGCGCCAGCGGAAAGAGTCAGCAAGAGACCCAGTACTTC; CDR3: CASGKSQQETQYF
V: TRBV18; D: NA; size: many; J: TRBJ1-6; DNA: TGTGCCAGCTCACTAGACAGCGCCGATAATTCACCCCTCCACTTT; CDR3: CASSLDSADNSPLHF
V: TRBV6-4; D: TRBD1; size: NA; J: TRBJ2-2; DNA: TGTGCCAGCAGTGCCGGACAGGGGCAGGCCGGGGAGCTGTTTTTT; CDR3: CASSAGQGQAGELFF
V: TRBV18; D: NA; size: many; J: TRBJ2-3; DNA: TGTGCCAGCTCACCGACATCGGGGGGCACAGATACGCAGTATTTT; CDR3: CASSPTSGGTDTQYF
V: TRBV28; D: NA; size: many; J: TRBJ2-4; DNA: TGTGCCAGCAGTTTAGTGCGGGGACATGCCAAAAACATTCAGTACTTC; CDR3: CASSLVRGHAKNIQYF
V: TRBV10-3; D: NA; size: many; J: TRBJ2-5; DNA: TGTGCCATCAGTGAGGACCTATACCAAGAGACCCAGTACTTC; CDR3: CAISEDLYQETQYF
V: TRBV19; D: TRBD1; size: many; J: TRBJ2-5; DNA: TGTGCCAGTAGTACCTGGACAGGAGAAGAGACCCAGTACTTC; CDR3: CASSTWTGEETQYF
V: TRBV30; D: NA; size: NA; J: TRBJ2-2; DNA: TGTGCCTGGAGCGGGACCGGGGAGCTGTTTTTT; CDR3: CAWSGTGELFF
V: TRBV5-1; D: TRBD2; size: many; J: TRBJ2-7; DNA: TGCGCCAGCAGCTTGGCCGCGGGGGGGCCTGTCGAGCAGTACTTC; CDR3: CASSLAAGGPVEQYF
V: TRBV19; D: NA; size: many; J: TRBJ2-7; DNA: TGTGCCAGTAGTATAGGGGCAAGTGGTAAGGACGAGCAGTACTTC; CDR3: CASSIGASGKDEQYF
V: TRBV4-2; D: TRBD1; size: NA; J: TRBJ2-3; DNA: TGTGCCAGCAGCTCGCCGACAGGGAAGGGTGCAGATACGCAGTATTTT; CDR3: CASSSPTGKGADTQYF
V: TRBV7-2; D: TRBD2; size: many; J: TRBJ2-3; DNA: TGTGCCAGCAGTTCTAGAGGGGTAGCGGGAGCCCCACCGACTAGCGCAGATACGCAGTATTTT; CDR3: CASSSRGVAGAPPTSADTQYF
V: TRBV3-1; D: NA; size: NA; J: TRBJ2-5; DNA: TGTGCCAGCAGCCAAGTCGCAGGGGGGGAGACCCAGTACTTC; CDR3: CASSQVAGGETQYF